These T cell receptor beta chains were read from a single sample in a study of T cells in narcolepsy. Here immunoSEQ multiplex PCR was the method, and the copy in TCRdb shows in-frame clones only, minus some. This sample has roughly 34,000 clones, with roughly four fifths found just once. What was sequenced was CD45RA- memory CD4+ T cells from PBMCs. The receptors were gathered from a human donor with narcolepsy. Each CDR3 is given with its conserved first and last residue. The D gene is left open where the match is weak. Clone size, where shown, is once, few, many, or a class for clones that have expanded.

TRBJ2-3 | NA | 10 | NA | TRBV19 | CASGAYTQYF | TGTGCCAGCGGGGCCTATACGCAGTATTTT
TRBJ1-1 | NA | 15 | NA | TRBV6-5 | CASSKGGNMNTEAFF | TGTGCCAGCAGTAAAGGGGGTAACATGAACACTGAAGCTTTCTTT
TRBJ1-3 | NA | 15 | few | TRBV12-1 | CASSRGGRSGNTIYF | TGTGCCAGCAGCCGAGGGGGCAGATCTGGAAACACCATATATTTT
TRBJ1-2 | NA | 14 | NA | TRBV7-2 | CASSNSRASSGYTF | TGTGCCAGCAGCAACAGCAGGGCTTCCTCTGGCTACACCTTC
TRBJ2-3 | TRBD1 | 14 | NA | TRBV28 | CASSLGTGADTQYF | TGTGCCAGCAGTTTAGGGACAGGGGCAGATACGCAGTATTTT
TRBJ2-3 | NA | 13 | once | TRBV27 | CASGRRETDTQYF | TGTGCCAGCGGTAGGAGGGAGACAGATACGCAGTATTTT
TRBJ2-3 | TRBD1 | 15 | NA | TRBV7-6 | CASSSGTGGRDTQYF | TGTGCCAGCAGCTCCGGGACAGGGGGCCGAGATACGCAGTATTTT
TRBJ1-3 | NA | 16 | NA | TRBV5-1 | CASSLVGRNSGNTIYF | TGCGCCAGCAGCTTGGTAGGTCGGAACTCTGGAAACACCATATATTTT
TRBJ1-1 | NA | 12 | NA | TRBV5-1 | CASSPYGQEAFF | TGCGCCAGCAGCCCGTATGGGCAGGAAGCTTTCTTT
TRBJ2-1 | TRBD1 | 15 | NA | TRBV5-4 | CASRSTGGRYNEQFF | TGTGCCAGCCGATCCACAGGGGGCCGCTACAATGAGCAGTTCTTC
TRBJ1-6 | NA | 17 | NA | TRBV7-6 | CASSLVSLGRNNSPLHF | TGTGCCAGCAGCTTAGTTTCGTTAGGACGGAATAATTCACCCCTCCACTTT
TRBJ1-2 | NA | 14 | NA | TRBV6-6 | CATHWGGGNYGYTF | TGTGCCACCCACTGGGGTGGAGGGAACTATGGCTACACCTTC
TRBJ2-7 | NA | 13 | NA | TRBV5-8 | CASSYDRLYEQYF | TGTGCCAGCAGCTACGACAGACTCTACGAGCAGTACTTC
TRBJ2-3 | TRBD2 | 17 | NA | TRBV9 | CASSGGRLAGGQDTQYF | TGTGCCAGCAGCGGAGGTAGGCTAGCGGGGGGGCAAGATACGCAGTATTTT
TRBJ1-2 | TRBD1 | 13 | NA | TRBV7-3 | CASSFTGGRGYTF | TGTGCCAGCAGCTTCACAGGGGGTCGTGGCTACACCTTC
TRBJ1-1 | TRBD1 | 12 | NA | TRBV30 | CAWKQGANEAFF | TGTGCCTGGAAACAGGGGGCTAATGAAGCTTTCTTT
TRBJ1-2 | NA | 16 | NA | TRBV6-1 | CASSEPGRLTDYGYTF | TGTGCCAGCAGTGAACCAGGCCGTCTAACTGACTATGGCTACACCTTC
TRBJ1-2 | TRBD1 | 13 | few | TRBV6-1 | CASNPTGGYGYTF | TGTGCCAGCAACCCGACAGGGGGCTATGGCTACACCTTC
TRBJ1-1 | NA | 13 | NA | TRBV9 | CASRKEENTEAFF | TGTGCCAGCAGAAAGGAGGAGAACACTGAAGCTTTCTTT
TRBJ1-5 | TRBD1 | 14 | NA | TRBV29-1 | CSVAGQGTNQPQHF | TGCAGCGTTGCGGGACAGGGGACTAATCAGCCCCAGCATTTT
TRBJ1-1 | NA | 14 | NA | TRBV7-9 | CASSFGLSNTEAFF | TGTGCCAGCAGCTTCGGACTCTCGAACACTGAAGCTTTCTTT
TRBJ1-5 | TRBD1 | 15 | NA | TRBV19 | CASSIPDREGQPQHF | TGTGCCAGTAGTATCCCCGACAGGGAGGGTCAGCCCCAGCATTTT
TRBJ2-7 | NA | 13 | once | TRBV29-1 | CSAARGGSYEQYF | TGCAGCGCAGCCAGGGGGGGCTCCTACGAGCAGTACTTC
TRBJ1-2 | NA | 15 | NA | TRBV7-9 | CASSLSGRANYGYTF | TGTGCCAGCAGCTTATCCGGCCGGGCTAACTATGGCTACACCTTC
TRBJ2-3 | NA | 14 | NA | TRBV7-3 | CASSSGGRTDTQYF | TGTGCCAGCAGCTCGGGGGGCCGGACAGATACGCAGTATTTT